The 24 T cell receptor beta chains in this list originate from one sample, sequenced in a study of CD8+CD57+ T cells in acquired aplastic anemia. Genomic DNA, the template, was used for profiling of the TCR beta VDJ and CDR3. TCRdb passed the reads through MiXCR, listing each CDR3 protein once. The sample lists around 170,000 distinct CDR3 sequences; about 47% were seen once. The sequencing input was sorted CD4+, CD8+, or CD8+CD57+ T cells (not recorded which) from PBMCs. The receptors were gathered from a human donor in good health.

The rearrangement links TRBV15 to TRBJ2-3; D might be TRBD1 (5 bases). V dropped 0 bases and J dropped 2 bases, with 15 bases sitting between them. This CDR3 comprises 17 residues. The germline CDR1 and CDR2 sequences are LNHNV and YYDKDF (reference sequence). This chain's CDR3 is CATSRDHGKGITDTQYF. The CDR3 coding sequence is TGTGCCACCAGCAGAGATCATGGGAAGGGGATCACAGATACGCAGTATTTT.

This clonotype was counted many times. J is TRBJ2-3 and V is TRBV20-1; a weak D match, TRBD2 (6 bases). CDR3 length: 14 amino acids. From germline, CDR1 is DFQATT and CDR2 SNEGSKA (reference sequence). V was shortened by 6 bases and J by 2 bases, with 15 bases between the two germline ends. The CDR3 region is CSARRDSTTDTQYF. Written as DNA, the CDR3 is TGCAGTGCGCGCCGGGACTCAACCACAGATACGCAGTATTTT.

In its sample, this clonotype was seen many times. The chain employs TRBV12-5 and TRBJ1-1, with 9 bases identical to TRBD1. The CDR3 has 14 residues. CDR1 and CDR2 from the germline V gene are LGHNT and FRNRAP. Losses at the gene ends were 4 bases for V and 1 base for J; bases not matched to a gene: 1. The CDR3 loop is CASGSTGGNTEAFF. In nucleotides, the CDR3 is TGTGCTAGTGGTTCGACAGGGGGGAACACTGAAGCTTTCTTT.

This clonotype was counted between two and nine times. The rearrangement uses TRBV9 and TRBJ2-3, with D unresolved. The germline V gene has CDR1 SGDLS and CDR2 YYNGEE. Trimming stripped 6 bases from V and 3 bases from J, with 11 bases between. The CDR3 length is 13 residues. Written as DNA, the CDR3 is TGTGCCAGCAACGCTAGTCCGACAGATACGCAGTATTTT. Encoded protein: CASNASPTDTQYF.

The rearrangement joins TRBV19 to TRBJ2-3; a weak D match, TRBD1 (5 bases). Per germline, CDR1 LNHDA and CDR2 SQIVND (reference sequence). This CDR3 region has 13 residues. V was cut by 4 bases and J by 5 bases, with 10 bases left in between. CDR3 sequence (DNA): TGTGCCAGTAGTAAAGGGGTGGGAGATACGCAGTATTTT. It codes for CASSKGVGDTQYF.

This clonotype was recorded a few times. The gene calls are TRBV10-3 and TRBJ2-6; D is uncertain. CDR3 length: 15 residues. V was trimmed by 0 bases and J by 0 bases, leaving 3 bases between them. The germline V gene has CDR1 ENHRY and CDR2 SYGVKD. The CDR3 reads CAISESNSGANVLTF. For the CDR3, the DNA is TGTGCCATCAGTGAGTCTAACTCTGGGGCCAACGTCCTGACTTTC.

This clonotype has at least ten counts. The rearrangement uses TRBV20-1 and TRBJ2-1, with D uncertain. Deletions cut 6 bases from V and 4 bases from J, with 10 bases between. The germline V gene encodes CDR1 DFQATT and CDR2 SNEGSKA (reference sequence). The CDR3 is made up of 12 amino acids. The CDR3 nucleotides are TGCAGTGCCAAGCCCACGTACAATGAGCAGTTCTTC. It translates to CSAKPTYNEQFF.

J is TRBJ1-1 and V is TRBV29-1; tentative D call: TRBD1 (5 bases). The V gene's germline CDR1 is SQVTM and CDR2 ANQGSEA. The length of the CDR3 is 13 residues. V gave up 6 bases and J gave up 0 bases, with 11 bases separating them. CDR3 DNA sequence: TGCAGCGTCGTCCGGGACGTGAACACTGAAGCTTTCTTT. Encoded protein: CSVVRDVNTEAFF. Together with reference TRBV29-1 and TRBJ1-1, the CDR3 gives the full variable domain: SAVISQKPSRDICQRGTSLTIQCQVDSQVTMMFWYRQQPGQSLTLIATANQGSEATYESGFVIDKFPISRPNLTFSTLTVSNMSPEDSSIYLCSVVRDVNTEAFFGQGTRLTVV.

The rearrangement links TRBV2 to TRBJ1-5; 8 bases line up with TRBD1. Looked up from germline, CDR1 is SNHLY and CDR2 is FYNNEI. The CDR3 is made up of 16 amino acids. The V and J ends lost 1 base and 1 base, in that order; junction bases with no gene match: 3. The CDR3 DNA is TGTGCCAGCAGTGAAGGGACAGGGTGGAGCAATCAGCCCCAGCATTTT. Translation: CASSEGTGWSNQPQHF.

The chain is built from TRBV10-3 and TRBJ2-7; D possibly corresponds to TRBD2 (5 bases). The CDR3 totals 12 residues. The V gene's germline CDR1 is ENHRY and CDR2 SYGVKD. Trimming took off 3 bases at V and 6 bases at J, with 9 bases between the two ends. CDR3 bases: TGTGCCATCAGTGACACTAGACCCGAGCAGTACTTC. Translation: CAISDTRPEQYF.

This clonotype was counted at least ten times. This chain uses TRBV19 with TRBJ1-5; a possible D gene is TRBD1 (5 bases). In germline, CDR1 is LNHDA, CDR2 SQIVND (reference sequence). The V end lost 7 bases, the J end lost 2 bases, and 12 bases lay between the germline ends. The CDR3 loop spans 14 amino acids. Here the CDR3 DNA reads TGTGCCAGTAAAGACGGGGGGGGCAATCAGCCCCAGCATTTT. It yields the protein CASKDGGGNQPQHF. The full variable domain, in which reference TRBV19 and TRBJ1-5 provide the parts outside the CDR3, is DGGITQSPKYLFRKEGQNVTLSCEQNLNHDAMYWYRQDPGQGLRLIYYSQIVNDFQKGDIAEGYSVSREKKESFPLTVTSAQKNPTAFYLCASKDGGGNQPQHFGDGTRLSIL.

This clonotype was picked up one time. The chain links TRBV7-1 to TRBJ2-1; 15 nucleotides agree with TRBD2. TRBV7-1 is reported as an ORF; its role is uncertain. This CDR3 is built from 18 residues. Germline trimming cut 3 bases from V and 0 bases from J; bases unmatched to any gene: 3. The CDR3 region has the DNA TGTGCCAGCAGCTCCGGGACTAGCGGGGGGAGCTCCTACAATGAGCAGTTCTTC. Translated, it gives CASSSGTSGGSSYNEQFF.

V usage is TRBV7-9 and J usage is TRBJ2-7; 8 bases match TRBD1. With 5 bases clipped from V and 3 bases from J, the junction kept 6 bases outside the gene matches. Germline V lookup: CDR1 SEHNR, CDR2 FQNEAQ (reference sequence). This CDR3 comprises 14 residues. The CDR3, as DNA: TGTGCCAGCAGCGCCCGACAGGGGAACTACGAGCAGTACTTC. Translating it yields CASSARQGNYEQYF.

There are many counts of this clonotype. Mismatch with germline at one junction end may stem from a read error. The DNA of the CDR3 is TGTGCCAACAGCTTAGCCTTAGACAGGGTAGGTGAGCAGTTCTTC. Translating gives CANSLALDRVGEQFF. This chain uses TRBV7-8 with TRBJ2-1; 7 bases are shared with TRBD1. Germline-derived CDR1 and CDR2 are SGHVS and FQNEAQ. The CDR3 has 15 amino acids.

The chain couples TRBV19 to TRBJ1-3, with 8 bases matching TRBD1. J gave up 0 bases and V 10 bases, and 14 bases lay outside the gene matches. CDR1 LNHDA and CDR2 SQIVND come from the germline V gene (reference sequence). The CDR3 runs to 17 residues. In DNA, the CDR3 is TGTGCCACCGCTCGGACAGGGCCCTTCAACTCTGGAAACACCATATATTTT. Translation gives CATARTGPFNSGNTIYF.

The genes are TRBV11-2 and TRBJ2-7; no definite D call. The CDR3 totals 12 residues. V was cut by 0 bases and J by 5 bases, with 5 bases left in between. CDR1 is SGHAT and CDR2 is FQNNGV in the germline V gene. Here the CDR3 reads CASSLDTHEQYF. The DNA for the CDR3 is TGTGCCAGCAGCTTAGATACACACGAGCAGTACTTC.

This clonotype turned up a few times. The chain joins TRBV28 to TRBJ1-5; 9 bases align to TRBD1. V trimming: 6 bases; J trimming: 5 bases; junction bases outside the gene matches: 11. Germline V gene sequence: CDR1 MDHEN, CDR2 SYDVKM. The CDR3 extends over 16 amino acids. This CDR3 reads CASSPGTGRPHQPQHF. CDR3 DNA: TGTGCCAGCAGCCCCGGGACAGGGCGGCCCCATCAGCCCCAGCATTTT.

The CDR3 DNA reads as TGCGCCAGCAGCCAAGACTGGCCAGTAGCTAACTATGGCTACACCTTC. Its protein is CASSQDWPVANYGYTF. The V gene is TRBV4-3, the J gene TRBJ1-2; no clear D gene. CDR1 and CDR2 from the germline V gene are LGHNA and YSLEER. Trimming removed 0 bases at V and 0 bases at J, with 11 bases between. This CDR3 contains 16 residues.

This clonotype was seen once. A read error is possible here, since a much larger clone lies one base away. The chain recombines TRBV7-9 with TRBJ2-1, with TRBD2 matching 13 bases. Germline CDR1 and CDR2: SEHNR and FQNEAQ (reference sequence). The CDR3 runs 16 residues. CDR3 bases: TGTGCCAGCAGCCCGGGACTAGCGGGACCCTACAATGAGCAGCTCTTC. This encodes CASSPGLAGPYNEQLF.

Many counts were recorded for this clonotype. The rearrangement joins TRBV4-2 to TRBJ1-3; possible D gene TRBD1, 6 bases. Trimming shortened V by 3 bases and J by 9 bases, and 27 bases separated the two germline ends. This CDR3 region has 18 residues. The germline V gene has CDR1 LGHNA and CDR2 YNFKEQ. The CDR3 bases are TGTGCCAGCAGCCAGTCTCGTAGGACAGAACCGCCGCCATCCACCATATATTTT. Amino acid sequence: CASSQSRRTEPPPSTIYF.

This clonotype was counted at least ten times. This rearrangement joins TRBV20-1 to TRBJ2-1; 10 nucleotides align to TRBD2. Germline CDR1 reads DFQATT; CDR2 reads SNEGSKA (reference sequence). V shed 4 bases, J shed 4 bases, and the junction held 4 bases outside the gene matches. There are 14 residues in the CDR3. CDR3 sequence: CSAKAGGPYNEQFF. The CDR3, as DNA: TGCAGTGCTAAAGCGGGAGGGCCTTACAATGAGCAGTTCTTC.

About this clonotype itself: One junction end does not reproduce the germline sequence, and a read error may be involved. V is TRBV12-5 and J is TRBJ1-1; 7 nucleotides agree with TRBD1. The CDR3 has 16 residues. Germline-derived CDR1 and CDR2 are LGHNT and FRNRAP. DNA of the CDR3: TGTGCTAGTGGTTCCCCATTGGACAGGATGAACACTGATGCTTTCTTT. Translation: CASGSPLDRMNTDAFF.

The rearrangement uses TRBV24-1 and TRBJ2-1, with 13 bases fitting TRBD2. V lost 3 bases to trimming and J lost 5 bases; unmatched junction nucleotides: 3. Per germline, CDR1 KGHDR and CDR2 SFDVKD. There are 16 residues in the CDR3. The CDR3 protein is CATSDTGTSGNNEQFF. CDR3 nucleotides: TGTGCCACCAGTGATACCGGGACTAGCGGGAACAATGAGCAGTTCTTC.

This clonotype was picked up many times. The rearrangement uses TRBV7-4 and TRBJ1-2; 8 bases map to TRBD1. Per the germline V gene, CDR1 is SGHVT and CDR2 is SQSDAQ. This CDR3 contains 17 residues. V was clipped by 5 bases and J by 4 bases; unmatched bases: 15. CDR3 DNA sequence: TGTGCCAGCAGCGAACCGGGACAGGCCCCCGGGGCCTATGGCTACACCTTC. It specifies CASSEPGQAPGAYGYTF.